This T cell receptor beta chain was recorded in a study of human T cells and chemical hapten exposure (dated by TCRdb to the early 2020s). About the study as a whole: Libraries were pooled for sequencing, and variation in per-sample TCR yields was attributed mainly to small differences in library volumes within the pool. Peripheral blood TCR repertoire changes were tracked in vivo in alopecia patients during primary and secondary sensitization to the hapten diphenylcyclopropenone (DPC). For every blood RNA sample, sequencing covered both the TCR alpha and TCR beta chains.

Broader findings and caveats from the paper: DPC sensitization did not change the number of TCRs with a frequency above 1 in 1000, and there was no evidence of changes in global repertoire structure. After repeated subsampling, changes were observed in the strength of the expansion versus patch-test correlation and in the threshold at which the correlation became significant.

At least ten counts were recorded for this clonotype. Its antigen remains unidentified. Per-base quality was not reported, and no clone a single base away is much larger than it. The library was built by means of RACE. Sequencer: NextSeq 500. During library preparation, unique molecular identifiers were attached to individual cDNA molecules so that TCRs could be counted quantitatively and reproducibly. Turning to the authors' computational methods: The median number of TCRs per sample was approximately 98,000, ranging from about 23,224 to 750,000. The Decombinator software suite was used to annotate the V, J and CDR3 of the TCR reads. For the PS versus PT1 abundance plots, all samples were subsampled to the same number of TCRs (28,000). Expanded TCRs were defined as absent before sensitization and observed at least eight times at the 2-week time point. TCRdb reprocessing: public reads trimmed at Q25 with fastp, clones called with MiXCR, in-frame beta chains kept. Identical CDR3 proteins give one entry, which carries the most common genes and DNA. The V and J calls and clone size are TCRdb's, not the authors'. The sample table holds tens of thousands of distinct CDR3 sequences, of which around 5% were seen once. The ten largest clonotypes hold about 13% of the sample.

As encoded in the germline V gene, CDR1 is SGHTA while CDR2 is FQGNSA. V is pared back by 6 bases and J by 2 bases, with 16 bases lying between the germline termini. Counted from cysteine to phenylalanine, this CDR3 has 15 amino acids. CDR3 DNA only is kept here, 45 bases in frame from base 1. The time point label, read with the paper, signifies: healthy volunteer bleed at 6 weeks. Total RNA was isolated from unfractionated whole blood collected in Tempus Blood RNA tubes. About five healthy volunteers served as TCR sequencing controls and were bled at day 0, 2 weeks and 6 weeks. This TCR derives from a human donor in good health. Some clones in this sample may be carry-over from other donors' samples. The rearranged segments are TRBV7-2 and TRBJ1-2; TRBD1 is perhaps the D gene, given 6 matching bases. Sequences were obtained from whole blood. At the DNA level, the sequence is TGTGCCAGCAGTTGGGGGGCCACAGTCAACTATGGCTACACCTTC. The resulting protein is CASSWGATVNYGYTF.